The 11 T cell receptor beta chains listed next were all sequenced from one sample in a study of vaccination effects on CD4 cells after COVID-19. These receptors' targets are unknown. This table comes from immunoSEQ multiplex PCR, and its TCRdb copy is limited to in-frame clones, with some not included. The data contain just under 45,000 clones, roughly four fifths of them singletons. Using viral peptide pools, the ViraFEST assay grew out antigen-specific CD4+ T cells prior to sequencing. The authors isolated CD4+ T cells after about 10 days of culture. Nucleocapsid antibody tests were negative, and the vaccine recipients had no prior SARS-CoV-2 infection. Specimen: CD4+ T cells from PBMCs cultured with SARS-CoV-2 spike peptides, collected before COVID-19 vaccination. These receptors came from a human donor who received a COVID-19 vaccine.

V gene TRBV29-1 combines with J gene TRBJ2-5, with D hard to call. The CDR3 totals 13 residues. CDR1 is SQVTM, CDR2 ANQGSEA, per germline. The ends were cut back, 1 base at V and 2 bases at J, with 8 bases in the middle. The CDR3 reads CSVEGYPQETQYF. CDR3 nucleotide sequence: TGCAGCGTTGAAGGGTACCCTCAAGAGACCCAGTACTTC.

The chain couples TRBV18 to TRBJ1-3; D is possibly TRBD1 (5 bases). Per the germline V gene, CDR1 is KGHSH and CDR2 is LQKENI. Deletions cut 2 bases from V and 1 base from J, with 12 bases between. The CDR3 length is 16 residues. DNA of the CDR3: TGTGCCAGCTCACCAAAACCGCAGGGATCTGGAAACACCATATATTTT. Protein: CASSPKPQGSGNTIYF.

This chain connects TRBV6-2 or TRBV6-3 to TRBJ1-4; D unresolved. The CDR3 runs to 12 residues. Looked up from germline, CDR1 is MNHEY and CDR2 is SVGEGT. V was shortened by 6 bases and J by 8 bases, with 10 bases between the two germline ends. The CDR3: CASSQPQEKLFF. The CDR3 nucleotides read TGTGCCAGCAGCCAGCCCCAAGAAAAACTGTTTTTT.

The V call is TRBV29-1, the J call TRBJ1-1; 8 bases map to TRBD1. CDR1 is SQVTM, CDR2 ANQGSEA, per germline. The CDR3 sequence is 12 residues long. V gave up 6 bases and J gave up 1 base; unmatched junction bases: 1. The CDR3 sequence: CSVDRGNTEAFF. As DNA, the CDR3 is TGCAGCGTAGACAGGGGGAACACTGAAGCTTTCTTT.

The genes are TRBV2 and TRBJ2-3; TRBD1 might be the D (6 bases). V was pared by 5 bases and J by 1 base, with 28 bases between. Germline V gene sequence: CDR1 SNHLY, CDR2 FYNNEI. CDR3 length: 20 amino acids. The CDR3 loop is CASSPLLDSVLTGGTDTQYF. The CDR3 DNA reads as TGTGCCAGCAGTCCCCTACTGGACAGCGTACTTACAGGAGGCACAGATACGCAGTATTTT.

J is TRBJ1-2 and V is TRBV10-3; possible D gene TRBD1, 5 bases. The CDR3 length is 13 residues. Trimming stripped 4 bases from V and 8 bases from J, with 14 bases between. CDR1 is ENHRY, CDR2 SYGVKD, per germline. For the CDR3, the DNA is TGTGCCATCAGTGTAACGCAGGGTGGCGGCTACACCTTC. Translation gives CAISVTQGGGYTF.

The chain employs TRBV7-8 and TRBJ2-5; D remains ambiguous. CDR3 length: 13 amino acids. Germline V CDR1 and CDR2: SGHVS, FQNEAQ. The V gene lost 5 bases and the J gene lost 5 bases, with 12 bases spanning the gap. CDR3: CASSLTLTETQYF. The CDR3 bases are TGTGCCAGCAGCCTAACCCTGACCGAGACCCAGTACTTC.

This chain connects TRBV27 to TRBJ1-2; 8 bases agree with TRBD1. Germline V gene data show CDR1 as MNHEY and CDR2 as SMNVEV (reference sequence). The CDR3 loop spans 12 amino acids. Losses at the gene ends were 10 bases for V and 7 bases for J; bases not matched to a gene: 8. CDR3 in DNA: TGTGCCACAAAGACAGGGGTTGGTGGCTACACCTTC. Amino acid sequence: CATKTGVGGYTF.

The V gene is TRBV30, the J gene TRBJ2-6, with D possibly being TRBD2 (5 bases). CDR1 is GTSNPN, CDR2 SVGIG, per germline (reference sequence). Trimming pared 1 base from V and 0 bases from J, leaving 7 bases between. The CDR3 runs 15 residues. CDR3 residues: CAWSEDFSGANVLTF. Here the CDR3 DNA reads TGTGCCTGGAGTGAGGACTTCTCTGGGGCCAACGTCCTGACTTTC.

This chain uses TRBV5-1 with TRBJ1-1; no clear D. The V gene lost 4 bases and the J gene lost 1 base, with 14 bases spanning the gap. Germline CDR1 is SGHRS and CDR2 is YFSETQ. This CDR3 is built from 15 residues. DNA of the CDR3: TGCGCCAGCAGCCTAACAGCACAGCAGAACACTGAAGCTTTCTTT. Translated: CASSLTAQQNTEAFF.

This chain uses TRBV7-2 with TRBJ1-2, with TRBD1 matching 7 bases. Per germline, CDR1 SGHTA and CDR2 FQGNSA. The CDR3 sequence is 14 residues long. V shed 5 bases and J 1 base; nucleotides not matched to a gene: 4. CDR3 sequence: CASSPGQNNYGYTF. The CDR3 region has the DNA TGTGCCAGCAGCCCGGGACAGAATAACTATGGCTACACCTTC. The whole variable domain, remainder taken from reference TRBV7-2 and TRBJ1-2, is GAGVSQSPSNKVTEKGKDVELRCDPISGHTALYWYRQSLGQGLEFLIYFQGNSAPDKSGLPSDRFSAERTGGSVSTLTIQRTQQEDSAVYLCASSPGQNNYGYTFGSGTRLTVV.